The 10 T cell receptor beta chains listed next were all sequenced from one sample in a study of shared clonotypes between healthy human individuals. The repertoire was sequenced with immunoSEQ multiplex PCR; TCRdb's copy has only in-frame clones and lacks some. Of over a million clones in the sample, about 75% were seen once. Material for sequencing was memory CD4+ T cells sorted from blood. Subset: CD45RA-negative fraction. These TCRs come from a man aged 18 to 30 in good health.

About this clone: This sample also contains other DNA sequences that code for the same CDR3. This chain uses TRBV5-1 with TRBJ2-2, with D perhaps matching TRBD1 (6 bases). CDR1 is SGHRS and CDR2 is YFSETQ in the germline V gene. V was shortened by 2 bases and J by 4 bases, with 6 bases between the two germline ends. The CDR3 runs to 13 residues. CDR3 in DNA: TGCGCCAGCAGCTTACAGGGCACCGGGGAGCTGTTTTTT. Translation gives CASSLQGTGELFF.

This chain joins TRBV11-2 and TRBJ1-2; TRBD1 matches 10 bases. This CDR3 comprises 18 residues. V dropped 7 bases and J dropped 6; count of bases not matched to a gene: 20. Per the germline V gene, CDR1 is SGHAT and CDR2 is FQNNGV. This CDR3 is CASTSIVGGTGDRDGYTF. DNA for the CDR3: TGTGCCAGCACCTCGATCGTTGGGGGGACAGGGGACAGGGATGGCTACACCTTC.

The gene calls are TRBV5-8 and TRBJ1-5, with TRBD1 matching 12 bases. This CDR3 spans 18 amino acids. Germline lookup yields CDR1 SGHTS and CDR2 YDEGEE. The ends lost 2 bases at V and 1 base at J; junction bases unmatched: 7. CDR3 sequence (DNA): TGTGCCAGCAGCTTCCCGGGACAGGGGGCATGGAGCAATCAGCCCCAGCATTTT. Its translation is CASSFPGQGAWSNQPQHF.

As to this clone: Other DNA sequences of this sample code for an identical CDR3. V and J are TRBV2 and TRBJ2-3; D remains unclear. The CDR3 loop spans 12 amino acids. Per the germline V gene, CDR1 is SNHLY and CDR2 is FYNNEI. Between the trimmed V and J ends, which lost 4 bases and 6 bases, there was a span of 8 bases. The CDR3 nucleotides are TGTGCCAGCAGTGTAGGTTTGGATACGCAGTATTTT. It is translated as CASSVGLDTQYF. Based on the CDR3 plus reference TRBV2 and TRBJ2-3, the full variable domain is EPEVTQTPSHQVTQMGQEVILRCVPISNHLYFYWYRQILGQKVEFLVSFYNNEISEKSEIFDDQFSVERPDGSNFTLKIRSTKLEDSAMYFCASSVGLDTQYFGPGTRLTVL.

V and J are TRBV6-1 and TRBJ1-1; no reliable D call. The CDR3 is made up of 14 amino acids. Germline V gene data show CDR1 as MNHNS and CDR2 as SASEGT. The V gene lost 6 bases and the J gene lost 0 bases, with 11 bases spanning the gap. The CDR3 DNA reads TGTGCCAGCAGCCGGGCTTATTTGAACACTGAAGCTTTCTTT. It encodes CASSRAYLNTEAFF.

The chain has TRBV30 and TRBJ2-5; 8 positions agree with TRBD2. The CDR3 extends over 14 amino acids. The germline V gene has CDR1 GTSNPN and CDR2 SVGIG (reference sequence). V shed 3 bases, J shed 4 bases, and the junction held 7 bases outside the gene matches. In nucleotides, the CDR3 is TGTGCCTGGAGATTGACGGGAGGGACAGAGACCCAGTACTTC. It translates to CAWRLTGGTETQYF.

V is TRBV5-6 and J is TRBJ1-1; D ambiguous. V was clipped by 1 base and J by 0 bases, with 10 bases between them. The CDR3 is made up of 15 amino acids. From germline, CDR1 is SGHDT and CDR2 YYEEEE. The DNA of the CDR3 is TGTGCCAGCAGCTTGAACTGGAGGATGAACACTGAAGCTTTCTTT. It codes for CASSLNWRMNTEAFF.

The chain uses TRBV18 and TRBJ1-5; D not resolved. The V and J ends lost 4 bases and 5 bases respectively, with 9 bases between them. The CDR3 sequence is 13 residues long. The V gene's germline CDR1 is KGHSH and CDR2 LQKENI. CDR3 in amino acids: CASSLMKDQPQHF. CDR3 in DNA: TGTGCCAGCTCACTGATGAAGGATCAGCCCCAGCATTTT.

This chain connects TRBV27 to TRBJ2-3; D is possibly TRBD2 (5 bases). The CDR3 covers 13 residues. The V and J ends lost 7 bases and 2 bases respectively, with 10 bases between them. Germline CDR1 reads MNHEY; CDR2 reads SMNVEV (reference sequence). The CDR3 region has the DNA TGTGCCAGCACCGGGGTACTCACAGATACGCAGTATTTT. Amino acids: CASTGVLTDTQYF.

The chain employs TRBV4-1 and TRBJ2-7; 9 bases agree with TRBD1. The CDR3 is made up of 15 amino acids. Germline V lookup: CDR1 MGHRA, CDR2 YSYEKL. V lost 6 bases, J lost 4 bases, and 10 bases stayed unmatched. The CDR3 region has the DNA TGCGCCAGCAGTCCCGGGACAGGGAAGTCTTACGAGCAGTACTTC. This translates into CASSPGTGKSYEQYF.